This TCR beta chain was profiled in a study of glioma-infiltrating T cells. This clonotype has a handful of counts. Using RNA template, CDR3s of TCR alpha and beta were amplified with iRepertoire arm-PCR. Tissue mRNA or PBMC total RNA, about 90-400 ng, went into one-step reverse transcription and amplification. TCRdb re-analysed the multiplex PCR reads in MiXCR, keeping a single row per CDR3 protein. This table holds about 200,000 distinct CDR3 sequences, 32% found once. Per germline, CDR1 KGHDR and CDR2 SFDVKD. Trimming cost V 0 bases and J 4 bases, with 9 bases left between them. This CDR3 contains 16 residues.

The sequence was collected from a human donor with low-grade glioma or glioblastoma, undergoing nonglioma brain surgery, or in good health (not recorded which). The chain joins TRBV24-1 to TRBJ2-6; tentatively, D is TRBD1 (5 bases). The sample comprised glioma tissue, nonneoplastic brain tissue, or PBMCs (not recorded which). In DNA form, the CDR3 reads TGTGCCACCAGTGATTTGGATAGGGGAGGGGCCAACGTCCTGACTTTC. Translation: CATSDLDRGGANVLTF.